A selection of T cell receptor beta chains follows, all from one sample in a study of OX40 agonist ivuxolimab in advanced cancers. Data came from immunoSEQ multiplex PCR; TCRdb stores just in-frame clones and leaves some out. The sample carries 53,000 or so clones, 80% to 85% recorded once. The input for sequencing was CD4+ or CD8+ T cells sorted from blood, taken in a trial of the OX40 agonist ivuxolimab. The source is an adult with an advanced solid tumor such as melanoma, head and neck, liver or kidney cancer. The CDR3 runs from the conserved cysteine through the conserved F or W. Clone size is stated in some rows and not others, as once, few, many or a class when expanded.

>TRBV11-2|15|NA
CASSLPLAETYEQYF
>TRBV29-1|14|NA
CSVVGQAPTDTQYF
>TRBV11-1|17|NA
CASSLSGTSGGGDTQYF
>TRBV5-4|16|NA
CASSSDWTAPNYGYTF
>TRBV5-1|13|NA
CASSLAQNTEAFF
>TRBV5-4|14|NA
CASSSAGGPTEQYF
>TRBV6-5|13|NA
CASIRTGSYEQYF
>TRBV5-4|14|NA
CASSFGGDTGELFF
>TRBV12-5|13|NA
CASGDTVYNEQFF
>TRBV27|13|NA
CASSFGPDRGYTF
>TRBV5-1|15|NA
CASNAFSGSTDTQYF
>TRBV25-1|15|NA
CASSARTGSTDTQYF
>TRBV9|18|NA
CASSVRDLRSSYNSPLHF
>TRBV19|13|NA
CAAGASGANVLTF
>TRBV6-1|13|NA
CASSATGEYGYTF
>TRBV4-2|18|NA
CASSPPQGGTTGANVLTF
>TRBV7-9|16|NA
CASSPGEYATNEKLFF
>TRBV5-1|14|NA
CASSLVAPTDEQYF
>TRBV19|13|once
CASSIGRAETQYF
>TRBV4-1|17|NA
CASSQPTSGVAGGELFF
>TRBV5-4|15|NA
CASSLDNRGHYGYTF
>TRBV4-3|16|NA
CASSQVYRAFGAEAFF
>TRBV29-1|13|NA
CSVRGDTHTEAFF
>TRBV28|14|NA
CASSGGQVSYEQYF
>TRBV6-6|14|NA
CASSYGGSGNTIYF
>TRBV28|14|once
CASSTRAQSFEQFF
>TRBV6-5|14|NA
CASSYWGRAGELFF
>TRBV6-1|14|NA
CASIKDRSSYEQYF
>TRBV25-1|14|NA
CASTPTPSLNEQFF
>TRBV5-4|15|once
CASSLLAGGINEQFF
>TRBV10-3|15|few
CAISGGAGSSYEQYF
>TRBV2|11|NA
CASSVGETQYF
>TRBV7-2|15|NA
CASSHSGTAFYGYTF
>TRBV2|16|NA
CASSEWDTSSYNEQFF
>TRBV5-6|15|NA
CASSPGPLENGELFF
>TRBV6-1|15|NA
CASTANGHLGNTIYF
>TRBV30|10|NA
CAFGGYGYTF
>TRBV9|13|NA
CASSVGVGDTQYF
>TRBV6-7|17|NA
CASGGGLDRAGRDEQFF
>TRBV6-1|12|NA
CASPSGNQPQHF
>TRBV5-4|18|NA
CASSPITGENGNTGELFF
>TRBV6-1|14|NA
CASSRSAGREKLFF
>TRBV2|15|once
CASSGVQANTGELFF
>TRBV28|15|NA
CASSLRAGLPWEQYF
>TRBV4-1|13|NA
CASSQGEGQPQHF
>TRBV28|14|NA
CASSPSGRAHEQFF
>TRBV7-9|14|NA
CASTLIAGNNEQFF
>TRBV13|15|NA
CASSLDLAGVNEQFF
>TRBV5-4|16|NA
CASPSSGTEPYNEQFF